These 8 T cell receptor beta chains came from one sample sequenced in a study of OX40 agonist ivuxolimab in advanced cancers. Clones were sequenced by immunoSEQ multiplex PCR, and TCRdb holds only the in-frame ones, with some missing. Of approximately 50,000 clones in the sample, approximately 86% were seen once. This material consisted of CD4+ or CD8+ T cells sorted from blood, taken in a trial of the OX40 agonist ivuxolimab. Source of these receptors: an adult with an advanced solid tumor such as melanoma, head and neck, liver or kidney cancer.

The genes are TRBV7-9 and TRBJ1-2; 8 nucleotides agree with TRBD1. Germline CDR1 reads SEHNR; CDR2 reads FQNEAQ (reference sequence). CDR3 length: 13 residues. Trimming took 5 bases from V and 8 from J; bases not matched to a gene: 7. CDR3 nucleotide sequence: TGTGCCAGCAGCCCCGACAGGGGACGCGGCTACACCTTC. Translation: CASSPDRGRGYTF.

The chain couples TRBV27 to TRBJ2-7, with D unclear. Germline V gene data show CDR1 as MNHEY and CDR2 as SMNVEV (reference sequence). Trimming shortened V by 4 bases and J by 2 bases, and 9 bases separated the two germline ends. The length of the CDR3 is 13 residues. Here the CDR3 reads CASSYRTAYEQYF. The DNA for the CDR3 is TGTGCCAGCAGTTATAGGACGGCCTACGAGCAGTACTTC.

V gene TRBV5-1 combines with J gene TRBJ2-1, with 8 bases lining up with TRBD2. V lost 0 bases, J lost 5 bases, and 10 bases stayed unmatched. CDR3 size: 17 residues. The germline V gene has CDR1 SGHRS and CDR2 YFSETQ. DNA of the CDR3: TGCGCCAGCAGCTTGGTCCCAGCGGGAGAGGGGGACAATGAGCAGTTCTTC. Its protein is CASSLVPAGEGDNEQFF.

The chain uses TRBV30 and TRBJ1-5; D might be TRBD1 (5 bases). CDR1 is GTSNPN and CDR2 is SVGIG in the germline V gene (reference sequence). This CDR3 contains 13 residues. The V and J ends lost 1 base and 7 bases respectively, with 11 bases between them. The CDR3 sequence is CAWSEQEGQPQHF. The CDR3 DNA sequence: TGTGCCTGGAGTGAACAGGAAGGGCAGCCCCAGCATTTT. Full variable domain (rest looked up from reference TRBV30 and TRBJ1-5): SQTIHQWPATLVQPVGSPLSLECTVEGTSNPNLYWYRQAAGRGLQLLFYSVGIGQISSEVPQNLSASRPQDRQFILSSKKLLLSDSGFYLCAWSEQEGQPQHFGDGTRLSIL.

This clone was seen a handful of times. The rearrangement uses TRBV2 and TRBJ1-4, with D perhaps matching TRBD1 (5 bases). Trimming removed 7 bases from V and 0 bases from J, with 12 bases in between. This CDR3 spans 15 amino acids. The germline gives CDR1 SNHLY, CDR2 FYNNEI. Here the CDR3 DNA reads TGTGCCAGCAATGCCAGGGTTGCAACTAATGAAAAACTGTTTTTT. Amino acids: CASNARVATNEKLFF.

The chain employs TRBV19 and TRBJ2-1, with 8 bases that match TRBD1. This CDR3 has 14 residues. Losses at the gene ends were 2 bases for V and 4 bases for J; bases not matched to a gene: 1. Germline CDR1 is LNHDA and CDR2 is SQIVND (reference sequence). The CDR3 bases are TGTGCCAGTAGTATATACAGGGGGTACAATGAGCAGTTCTTC. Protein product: CASSIYRGYNEQFF.

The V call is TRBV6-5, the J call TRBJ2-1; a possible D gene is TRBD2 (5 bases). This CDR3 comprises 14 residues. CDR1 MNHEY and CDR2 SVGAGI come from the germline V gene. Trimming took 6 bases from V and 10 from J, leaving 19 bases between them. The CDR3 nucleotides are TGTGCCAGCAGCCTAACAACCGGGGTCCAAGAGCAGTTCTTC. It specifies CASSLTTGVQEQFF.

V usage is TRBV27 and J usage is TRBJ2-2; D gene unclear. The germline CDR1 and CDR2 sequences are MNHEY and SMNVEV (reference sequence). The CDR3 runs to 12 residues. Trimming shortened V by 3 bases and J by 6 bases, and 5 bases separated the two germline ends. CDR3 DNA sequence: TGTGCCAGCAGTTTTCCGTCCGGGGAGCTGTTTTTT. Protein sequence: CASSFPSGELFF.